In this sample, the clone carrying this T cell receptor (beta chain) turned up a few times. Antigen specificity is unknown. The data originate from a study of T cell repertoires in cytomegalovirus infection. Across the study: CMV infection together with matching HLA type was indicated by public TCR beta signatures. Findings and caveats of the study: Pooled public TCR beta family frequency picked out CMV carriers with the relevant HLA. CMV-specific TCR beta clonotypes restricted by HLA-C dominated the ex vivo response.

A single record per CDR3 protein comes from TCRdb applying MiXCR to the reads. The table has about 300,000 distinct CDR3 sequences, more than 20% seen once. The sequenced material came from PBMCs. This receptor was taken from a human donor in good health (CMV status not recorded). Some clones in this sample may be carry-over from other donors' samples.

CDR3 protein: CASSAGTRHNYGYTF. The DNA of the CDR3 is TGTGCCAGCTCAGCCGGGACAAGACATAACTATGGCTACACCTTC. The chain combines TRBV18 with TRBJ1-2, with D possibly TRBD1 on 6 matching bases. The CDR3 length is 15 residues. Trimming stripped 5 bases from V and 1 base from J, with 14 bases between. The germline CDR1 and CDR2 sequences are KGHSH and LQKENI.